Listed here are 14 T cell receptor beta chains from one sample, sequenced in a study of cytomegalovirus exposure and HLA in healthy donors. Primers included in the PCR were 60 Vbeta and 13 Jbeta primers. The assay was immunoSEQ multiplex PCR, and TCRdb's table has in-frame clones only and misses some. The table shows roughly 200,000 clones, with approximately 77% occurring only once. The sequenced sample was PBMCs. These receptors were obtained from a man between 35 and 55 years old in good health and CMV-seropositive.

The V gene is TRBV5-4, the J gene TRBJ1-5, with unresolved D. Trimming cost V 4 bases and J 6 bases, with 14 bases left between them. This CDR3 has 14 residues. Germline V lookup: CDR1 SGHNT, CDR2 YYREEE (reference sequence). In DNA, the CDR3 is TGTGCCAGCAGCGAGGGCCTCCGAGGTCAGCCCCAGCATTTT. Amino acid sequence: CASSEGLRGQPQHF.

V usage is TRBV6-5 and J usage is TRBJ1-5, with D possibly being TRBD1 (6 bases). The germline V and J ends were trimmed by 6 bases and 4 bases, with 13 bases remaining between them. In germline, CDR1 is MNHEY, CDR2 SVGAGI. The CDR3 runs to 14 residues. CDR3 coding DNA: TGTGCCAGCAGGCCCGGACAGAGAAATCAGCCCCAGCATTTT. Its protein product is CASRPGQRNQPQHF.

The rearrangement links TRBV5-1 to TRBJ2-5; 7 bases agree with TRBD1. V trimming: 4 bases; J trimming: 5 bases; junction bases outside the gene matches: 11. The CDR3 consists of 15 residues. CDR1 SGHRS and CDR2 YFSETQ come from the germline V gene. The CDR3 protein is CASSARDSSGETQYF. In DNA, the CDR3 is TGCGCCAGCAGCGCCCGGGACAGCTCTGGGGAGACCCAGTACTTC. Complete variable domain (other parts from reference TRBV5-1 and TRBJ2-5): KAGVTQTPRYLIKTRGQQVTLSCSPISGHRSVSWYQQTPGQGLQFLFEYFSETQRNKGNFPGRFSGRQFSNSRSEMNVSTLELGDSALYLCASSARDSSGETQYFGPGTRLLVL.

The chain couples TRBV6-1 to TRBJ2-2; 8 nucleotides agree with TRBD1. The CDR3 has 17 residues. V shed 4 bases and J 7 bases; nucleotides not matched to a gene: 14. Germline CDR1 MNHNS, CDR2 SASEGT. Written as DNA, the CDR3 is TGTGCCAGCAGTGCCTTCCGGGACAGGAGCCTAATCGGGGAGCTGTTTTTT. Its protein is CASSAFRDRSLIGELFF.

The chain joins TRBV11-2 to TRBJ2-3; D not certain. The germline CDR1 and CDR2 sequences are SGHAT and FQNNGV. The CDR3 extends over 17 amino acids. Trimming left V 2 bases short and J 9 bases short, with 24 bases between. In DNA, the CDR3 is TGTGCCAGCAGCTTATTGAGGCCCACCCCCGCCGGCGCCACGCAGTATTTT. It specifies CASSLLRPTPAGATQYF.

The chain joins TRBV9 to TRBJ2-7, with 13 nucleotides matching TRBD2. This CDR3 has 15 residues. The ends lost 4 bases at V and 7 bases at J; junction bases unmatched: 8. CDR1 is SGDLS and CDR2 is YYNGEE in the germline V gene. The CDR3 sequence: CASSHETSGGLEQYF. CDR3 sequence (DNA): TGTGCCAGCAGCCATGAGACTAGCGGGGGGTTGGAGCAGTACTTC.

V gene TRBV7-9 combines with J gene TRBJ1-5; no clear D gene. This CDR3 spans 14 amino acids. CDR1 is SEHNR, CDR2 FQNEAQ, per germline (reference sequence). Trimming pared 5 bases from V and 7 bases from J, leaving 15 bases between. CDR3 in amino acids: CASSPDTKLQPQHF. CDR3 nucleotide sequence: TGTGCCAGCAGCCCTGACACGAAATTACAGCCCCAGCATTTT.

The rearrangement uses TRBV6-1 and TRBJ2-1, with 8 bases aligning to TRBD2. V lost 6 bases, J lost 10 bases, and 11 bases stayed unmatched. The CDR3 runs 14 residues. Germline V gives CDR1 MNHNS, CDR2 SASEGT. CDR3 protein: CASSQSSGIEEQFF. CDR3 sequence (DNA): TGTGCCAGCAGCCAAAGTAGCGGGATTGAGGAGCAGTTCTTC.

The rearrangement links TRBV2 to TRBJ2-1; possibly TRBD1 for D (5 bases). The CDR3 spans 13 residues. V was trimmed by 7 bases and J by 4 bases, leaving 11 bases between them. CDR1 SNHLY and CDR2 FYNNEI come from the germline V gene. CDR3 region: CASKGRIYNEQFF. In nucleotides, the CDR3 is TGTGCCAGCAAGGGGCGGATTTACAATGAGCAGTTCTTC.

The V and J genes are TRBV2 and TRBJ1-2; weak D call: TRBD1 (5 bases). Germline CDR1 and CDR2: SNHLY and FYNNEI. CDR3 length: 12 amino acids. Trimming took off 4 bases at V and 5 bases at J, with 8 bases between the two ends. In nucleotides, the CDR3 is TGTGCCAGCAGTGGGGGCATTTATGGCTACACCTTC. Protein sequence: CASSGGIYGYTF.

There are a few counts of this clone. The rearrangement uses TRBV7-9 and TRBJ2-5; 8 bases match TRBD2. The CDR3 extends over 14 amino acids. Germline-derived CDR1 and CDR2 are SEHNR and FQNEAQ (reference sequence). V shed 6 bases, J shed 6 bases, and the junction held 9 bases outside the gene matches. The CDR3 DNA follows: TGTGCCAGCAGTTTCGGGGGGGATGGACAGACCCAGTACTTC. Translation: CASSFGGDGQTQYF.

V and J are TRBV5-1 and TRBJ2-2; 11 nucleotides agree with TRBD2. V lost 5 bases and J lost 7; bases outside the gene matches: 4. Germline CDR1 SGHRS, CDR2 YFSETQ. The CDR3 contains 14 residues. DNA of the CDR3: TGCGCCAGCAGGCTAGCGGGGGGCAACGGGGAGCTGTTTTTT. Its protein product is CASRLAGGNGELFF.

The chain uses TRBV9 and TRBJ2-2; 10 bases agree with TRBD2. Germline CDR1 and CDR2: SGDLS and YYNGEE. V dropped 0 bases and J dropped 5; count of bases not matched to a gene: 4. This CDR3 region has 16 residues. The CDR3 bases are TGTGCCAGCAGCGTAGCCTCTAGCGGGAGTACCGGGGAGCTGTTTTTT. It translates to CASSVASSGSTGELFF.

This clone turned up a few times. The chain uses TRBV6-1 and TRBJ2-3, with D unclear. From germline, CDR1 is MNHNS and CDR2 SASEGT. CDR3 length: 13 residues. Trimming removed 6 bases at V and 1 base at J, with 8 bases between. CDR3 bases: TGTGCCAGCAGCCCCAGCGGCACAGATACGCAGTATTTT. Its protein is CASSPSGTDTQYF.